This T cell receptor (beta chain) came from a study of T cells in localized non-small cell lung cancer. The length of the CDR3 is 16 residues. CDR1 and CDR2 from the germline V gene are MNHNY and SVGAGI (reference sequence). Trimming pared 2 bases from V and 10 bases from J, leaving 18 bases between. The table came from immunoSEQ multiplex PCR; TCRdb's copy has only in-frame clones and leaves some out. The sample has approximately 61,000 clones, around 86% seen once. The chain has TRBV6-6 and TRBJ1-6; no definite D call. Sequenced material: peripheral blood, taken before any cancer treatment. This sequence originates from a woman aged 35 to 70 with stage I lung adenocarcinoma. The CDR3 DNA sequence: TGTGCCAGCAGTTACAGTCGGGCCCGGGTGTCATCACCCCTCCACTTT. It encodes CASSYSRARVSSPLHF.